This TCR beta chain emerged from a study of technical replicates of blood from a handful of donors (dated by TCRdb to the late 2010s). Regarding this clone: The specificity of this receptor is unknown. Per-base qualities were not stored, and no clone one base away is much larger.

Library construction relied on the immunoSEQ multiplex PCR assay. TCRdb retrieved this table from immuneACCESS and kept in-frame rearrangements only. Not all clones are present; in checked studies, unresolved V genes account for under half, and no reason is known for the remainder. In this sample the table shows some 91,000 clones, approximately 94% of which occur a single time. 0.2% to 0.25% of the sample is in the top ten clones. V gives up 9 bases and J gives up 6 bases, and the segment between their germline ends measures 9 bases. CDR1 and CDR2 were assigned from the germline V gene (reference sequence) as WNHNN and SYGVQD. The CDR3 numbers 11 residues from cysteine through phenylalanine. The kept DNA is CDR3 alone, 33 bases in frame from the first base.

Recombination joined TRBV10-1 with TRBJ2-1; the D gene is not confidently resolved. The sample comprised T cells isolated from PBMCs. This receptor was obtained from a human donor in good health. The CDR3 region has the sequence CASQFPNEQFF. The DNA sequence reads TGCGCCAGTCAGTTTCCCAATGAGCAGTTCTTC.